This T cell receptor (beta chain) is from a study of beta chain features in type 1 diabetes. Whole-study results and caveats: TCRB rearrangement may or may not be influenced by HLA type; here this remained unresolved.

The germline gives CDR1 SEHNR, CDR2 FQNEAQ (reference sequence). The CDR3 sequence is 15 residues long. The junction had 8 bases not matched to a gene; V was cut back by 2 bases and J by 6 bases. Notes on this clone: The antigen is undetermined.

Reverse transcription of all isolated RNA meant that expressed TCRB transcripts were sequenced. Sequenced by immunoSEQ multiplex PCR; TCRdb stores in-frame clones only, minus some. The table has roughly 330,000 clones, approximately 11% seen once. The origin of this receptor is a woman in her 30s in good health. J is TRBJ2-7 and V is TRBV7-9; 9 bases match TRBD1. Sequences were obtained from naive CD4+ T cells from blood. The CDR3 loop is CASSLRQGVNSEQYF. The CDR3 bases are TGTGCCAGCAGCTTAAGACAGGGGGTAAATTCCGAGCAGTACTTC.